Sequencing of this TCR beta chain was carried out in a study of cytomegalovirus exposure and HLA in healthy donors. Germline CDR1 is MNHEY and CDR2 is SVGAGI. The CDR3 has 15 residues. V shed 5 bases, J shed 5 bases, and the junction held 4 bases outside the gene matches. The primer mix had 60 Vbeta and 13 Jbeta primers. Here immunoSEQ multiplex PCR was the method, and the copy in TCRdb shows in-frame clones only, minus some. Of more than 90,000 clones listed, under 80% are singletons. Source material: PBMCs. This TCR was sampled from a human donor in good health. The chain carries TRBV6-5 and TRBJ2-2; TRBD1 agrees at 11 bases. The CDR3 loop reads CASSRTGGRTGELFF. CDR3 DNA sequence: TGTGCCAGCAGTCGGACAGGGGGCCGAACCGGGGAGCTGTTTTTT.